The source of this T cell receptor beta chain is a study of blood T cell repertoires in COVID-19. Study as a whole: T cells, B-cell-depleted T cells, or PBMCs supplied cDNA or gDNA.

Trimming removed 8 bases at V and 0 bases at J, with 8 bases between. The germline V gene encodes CDR1 MRHNA and CDR2 SNTAGT. CDR3 length: 14 amino acids. This clone was recorded a few times. Here immunoSEQ multiplex PCR was the method, and the copy in TCRdb shows in-frame clones only, minus some. The data contain 80,000 to 100,000 clones, 75% to 90% of them singletons. The chain links TRBV6-4 to TRBJ1-6; D is undetermined. The receptor comes from a woman in her fifties or sixties with active or convalescent COVID-19. The sample comprised peripheral blood. CDR3 loop: CASREGSYNSPLHF. The CDR3 DNA reads as TGTGCCAGCCGGGAGGGCTCCTATAATTCACCCCTCCACTTT.